A single sample gave rise to the 31 T cell receptor beta chains below, sequenced in a study of neurological immune-mediated disorders. One entry per CDR3 protein results from TCRdb running MiXCR on the 5' RACE reads. The table lists approximately 53,000 distinct CDR3 sequences, more than 8.5% of them singletons. The time point is: longitudinal time-point 1 (baseline). Specimen: PBMCs. The receptors here all came from a woman in her thirties or forties in good health.

This clonotype was found many times. One end of the junction is discordant with germline, which a read error may explain. The chain is built from TRBV30 and TRBJ2-1; 7 bases align to TRBD2. The CDR3 covers 11 residues. Per the germline V gene, CDR1 is GTSNPN and CDR2 is SVGIG (reference sequence). The CDR3 reads CAWSTLARLVF. For the CDR3, the DNA is TGTGCCTGGAGTACACTAGCGAGGCTAGTCTTC. Looking up the rest from reference TRBV30 and TRBJ2-1 gives the full variable domain: SQTIHQWPATLVQPVGSPLSLECTVEGTSNPNLYWYRQAAGRGLQLLFYSVGIGQISSEVPQNLSASRPQDRQFILSSKKLLLSDSGFYLCAWSTLARLVFGPGTRLTVL.

Within the sample, this clonotype is medium-sized (0.01 to 0.1%). This sequence joins TRBV24-1 and TRBJ2-1; D is unresolved. The CDR3 is 15 residues long. Germline lookup yields CDR1 KGHDR and CDR2 SFDVKD. The germline V and J ends were trimmed by 8 bases and 2 bases, with 15 bases remaining between them. The CDR3 loop is CATKNSGSPYNEQFF. The CDR3, as DNA: TGTGCCACCAAGAACTCCGGCAGCCCCTACAATGAGCAGTTCTTC.

The rearrangement joins TRBV5-1 to TRBJ2-1; TRBD1 agrees at 7 bases. CDR3 length: 16 residues. V lost 1 base, J lost 4 bases, and 8 bases stayed unmatched. Germline CDR1 is SGHRS and CDR2 is YFSETQ. The CDR3 is CASSLMVGTAYNEQFF. The CDR3 bases are TGCGCCAGCAGCTTGATGGTGGGGACAGCTTACAATGAGCAGTTCTTC. The full variable domain, its missing parts supplied by reference TRBV5-1 and TRBJ2-1, is KAGVTQTPRYLIKTRGQQVTLSCSPISGHRSVSWYQQTPGQGLQFLFEYFSETQRNKGNFPGRFSGRQFSNSRSEMNVSTLELGDSALYLCASSLMVGTAYNEQFFGPGTRLTVL.

This clonotype was detected ten times or more. V and J are TRBV6-5 and TRBJ2-4; D unclear. CDR3 length: 13 residues. CDR1 is MNHEY and CDR2 is SVGAGI in the germline V gene. V lost 2 bases and J lost 4, with 6 bases in between. CDR3 region: CASSYDWKNIQYF. The DNA of the CDR3 is TGTGCCAGCAGTTACGACTGGAAAAACATTCAGTACTTC.

Judged by abundance, this clonotype is medium-sized. V is TRBV7-2 and J is TRBJ2-3; TRBD2 might be the D (6 bases). The ends were cut back, 1 base at V and 4 bases at J, with 15 bases in the middle. The V gene's germline CDR1 is SGHTA and CDR2 FQGNSA. The CDR3 is 16 residues long. CDR3 DNA: TGTGCCAGCAGCTTAGTCGACGGGAGAGACGCAGATACGCAGTATTTT. It codes for CASSLVDGRDADTQYF.

This clonotype was seen repeatedly, ten times or more. The V call is TRBV20-1, the J call TRBJ1-5, with TRBD1 matching 7 bases. J was trimmed by 4 bases and V by 3 bases; bases with no gene match: 9. The germline gives CDR1 DFQATT, CDR2 SNEGSKA (reference sequence). This CDR3 has 15 amino acids. CDR3 amino acids: CSASGRGFWNQPQHF. CDR3 in DNA: TGCAGTGCTAGCGGCAGGGGGTTTTGGAATCAGCCCCAGCATTTT.

This clonotype was seen at least ten times. J is TRBJ2-2 and V is TRBV3-1, with a weak D call TRBD1 (6 bases). Germline V gives CDR1 LGHDT, CDR2 YNNKEL (reference sequence). The V and J ends lost 3 bases and 3 bases respectively, with 11 bases between them. The CDR3 loop spans 15 amino acids. CDR3 nucleotides: TGTGCCAGCAGCCAGGGGGCCGCGTACACCGGGGAGCTGTTTTTT. It encodes CASSQGAAYTGELFF. The full variable domain, with the rest looked up from reference TRBV3-1 and TRBJ2-2, is DTAVSQTPKYLVTQMGNDKSIKCEQNLGHDTMYWYKQDSKKFLKIMFSYNNKELIINETVPNRFSPKSPDKAHLNLHINSLELGDSAVYFCASSQGAAYTGELFFGEGSRLTVL.

At least ten counts were recorded for this clonotype. The V call is TRBV20-1, the J call TRBJ2-1; 7 bases line up with TRBD2. CDR1 and CDR2 from the germline V gene are DFQATT and SNEGSKA (reference sequence). V gave up 1 base and J gave up 4 bases; unmatched junction bases: 4. This CDR3 contains 14 residues. The CDR3 nucleotides are TGCAGTGCTAGAGCCGGGCGGGGGTACAATGAGCAGTTCTTC. Translation: CSARAGRGYNEQFF.

This clonotype was observed many times. The chain joins TRBV18 to TRBJ1-1; D gene unclear. Deletions cut 2 bases from V and 4 bases from J, with 11 bases between. This CDR3 spans 14 amino acids. Per the germline V gene, CDR1 is KGHSH and CDR2 is LQKENI. In DNA form, the CDR3 reads TGTGCCAGCTCACCAGGACGGCTAGGCACTGAAGCTTTCTTT. As protein: CASSPGRLGTEAFF.

In its sample, this clonotype was seen many times. The V gene is TRBV9, the J gene TRBJ2-1; possibly TRBD1 or TRBD2 for D (5 bases each). The CDR3 loop spans 14 amino acids. V lost 4 bases to trimming and J lost 6 bases, with 14 bases between them. Looked up from germline, CDR1 is SGDLS and CDR2 is YYNGEE. CDR3 protein: CASSPPGTPNEQFF. CDR3 DNA: TGTGCCAGCAGCCCCCCGGGGACCCCCAATGAGCAGTTCTTC.

This clonotype was counted at least ten times. The CDR3 protein is CASTLGGAMDEQFF. The CDR3 region has the DNA TGTGCCAGCACCTTGGGGGGAGCAATGGATGAGCAGTTCTTC. The V call is TRBV12-3 or TRBV12-4, the J call TRBJ2-1, with D possibly TRBD2 on 6 matching bases. This CDR3 has 14 amino acids. Trimming took 7 bases from V and 8 from J, leaving 18 bases between them.

Points on this clonotype: Given a much more abundant clone one base away, this may be a read error. The rearrangement joins TRBV24-1 to TRBJ2-4, with D perhaps TRBD1 (5 bases). The CDR3 covers 15 residues. CDR1 KGHDR and CDR2 SFDVKD come from the germline V gene. CDR3 amino acids: CATRVTDCAKSIQYF. CDR3 nucleotide sequence: TGTGCCACCAGGGTGACAGACTGCGCCAAAAGCATTCAGTACTTC.

There are many counts of this clonotype. The chain joins TRBV4-3 to TRBJ2-1, with no clear D. CDR3 size: 12 residues. V gave up 0 bases and J gave up 8 bases, with 5 bases separating them. Germline CDR1 is LGHNA and CDR2 is YSLEER. Here the CDR3 reads CASSQEQDEQFF. CDR3 DNA: TGCGCCAGCAGCCAAGAACAAGATGAGCAGTTCTTC.

This clonotype turned up a few times. CDR3 bases: TGTGCCAGCAGCGTTACAGGGACCAATGCGTCACCCCTCCACTTT. It yields the protein CASSVTGTNASPLHF. The gene calls are TRBV7-2 and TRBJ1-6, with a tentative D call TRBD1 (6 bases). Germline V gene sequence: CDR1 SGHTA, CDR2 FQGNSA. The CDR3 loop spans 15 amino acids. V lost 5 bases and J 10 bases, leaving 18 bases between the germline ends.

This clonotype was picked up many times. The rearrangement uses TRBV5-1 and TRBJ2-7; possible D gene TRBD1, 5 bases. Germline loops: CDR1 SGHRS, CDR2 YFSETQ. The CDR3 covers 15 residues. Trimming took 0 bases from V and 0 from J, leaving 10 bases between them. The CDR3 region has the DNA TGCGCCAGCAGCTTGGGGCCAGGGTACTCCTACGAGCAGTACTTC. This codes for CASSLGPGYSYEQYF.

This clonotype was found many times. The rearrangement joins TRBV12-3 or TRBV12-4 to TRBJ1-5; 10 bases map to TRBD1. The CDR3 consists of 15 residues. The V and J ends lost 9 bases and 5 bases, in that order; junction bases with no gene match: 10. The CDR3: CASGTGVFEYQPQHF. Written as DNA, the CDR3 is TGTGCCAGTGGGACAGGGGTTTTCGAATATCAGCCCCAGCATTTT.

This clonotype occurred many times. J is TRBJ2-5 and V is TRBV9; weak D call: TRBD2 (6 bases). Per germline, CDR1 SGDLS and CDR2 YYNGEE. V lost 0 bases to trimming and J lost 4 bases, with 16 bases between them. CDR3 length: 16 amino acids. The CDR3 spells CASSVGSGLGGETQYF. In nucleotides, the CDR3 is TGTGCCAGCAGCGTAGGCTCGGGACTGGGTGGAGAGACCCAGTACTTC.

This clonotype was observed at least ten times. This chain uses TRBV20-1 with TRBJ2-4, with D perhaps assigned TRBD1 or TRBD2 (5 bases each). There are 16 residues in the CDR3. V was trimmed by 5 bases and J by 1 base, leaving 18 bases between them. Germline V gives CDR1 DFQATT, CDR2 SNEGSKA (reference sequence). CDR3 protein: CSARLLQGRAKNIQYF. The CDR3 DNA reads as TGCAGTGCTCGATTACTCCAGGGACGGGCCAAAAACATTCAGTACTTC.

The chain employs TRBV5-1 and TRBJ1-5; possible D gene TRBD1, 5 bases. The germline CDR1 and CDR2 sequences are SGHRS and YFSETQ. Trimming shortened V by 4 bases and J by 1 base, and 15 bases separated the two germline ends. The CDR3 has 16 residues. CDR3 in DNA: TGCGCCAGCAGCCCGGGACCGTTCCTCAGCAATCAGCCCCAGCATTTT. Its protein is CASSPGPFLSNQPQHF.

In regard to this clonotype: One end of the junction is discordant with germline, which a read error may explain. CDR3 region: CASNGLANNGELFF. In nucleotides, the CDR3 is TGTGCCAGCAACGGACTAGCGAACAACGGGGAGCTGTTTTTT. This chain uses TRBV25-1 with TRBJ2-2; 9 nucleotides agree with TRBD2. There are 14 residues in the CDR3. The germline CDR1 and CDR2 sequences are MGHDK and SYGVNS.

This clonotype appeared many times. The chain carries TRBV12-5 and TRBJ1-5; no reliable D call. Per germline, CDR1 LGHNT and CDR2 FRNRAP. V lost 3 bases and J lost 0, with 27 bases in between. The CDR3 is made up of 21 amino acids. CDR3 sequence reads: CASGLAKPPGTRLFSNQPQHF. CDR3 sequence (DNA): TGTGCTAGTGGTTTAGCTAAACCACCGGGCACCCGGCTTTTTAGCAATCAGCCCCAGCATTTT.

As concerns this clonotype: One junction end does not reproduce the germline sequence, and a read error may be involved. CDR3: CASSSGNHVPEQYF. The CDR3 DNA sequence: TGTGCCAGCAGCTCCGGGAACCATGTCCCCGAGCAATACTTC. V gene TRBV6-2 or TRBV6-3 combines with J gene TRBJ2-7, with D tentatively TRBD2 (5 bases). Germline V gene data show CDR1 as MNHEY and CDR2 as SVGEGT. The CDR3 is 14 amino acids.

The sample holds many counts of this clonotype. Possible read error: a much larger clone is one base away. The chain uses TRBV5-1 and TRBJ2-7; D might be TRBD1 (8 bases). Deletions cut 4 bases from V and 2 bases from J, with 16 bases between. The CDR3 is 15 residues long. Germline CDR1 and CDR2: SGHRS and YFSETQ. For the CDR3, the DNA is TGCGCCAGCAGCCCTAACAGGGGGGGGGCCTACGAGCAGTACTTC. Its protein is CASSPNRGGAYEQYF.

The table lists this clonotype with many counts. The V and J genes are TRBV10-3 and TRBJ1-2; D gene uncertain. V was pared by 6 bases and J by 3 bases, with 8 bases between. The germline V gene has CDR1 ENHRY and CDR2 SYGVKD. There are 12 residues in the CDR3. CDR3 in DNA: TGTGCCATCAGCCCCCAAGACTATGGCTACACCTTC. It codes for CAISPQDYGYTF.

This clonotype was seen ten or more times. This chain uses TRBV27 with TRBJ2-7; D not certain. The CDR3 is 15 residues long. From germline, CDR1 is MNHEY and CDR2 SMNVEV (reference sequence). V was pared by 4 bases and J by 5 bases, with 18 bases between. CDR3 sequence (DNA): TGTGCCAGCAGTTCCCCGGGCAGTTTTAAAGACGAGCAGTACTTC. Residues: CASSSPGSFKDEQYF.

This clonotype has at least ten counts. The J gene is TRBJ2-7, the V gene TRBV4-3; maybe TRBD2 (6 bases). Deletions cut 3 bases from V and 5 bases from J, with 14 bases between. The CDR3 has 14 residues. Germline CDR1 and CDR2: LGHNA and YSLEER. The CDR3 nucleotides are TGCGCCAGCAGCCACCTTATGGAGGGCCACGAGCAGTACTTC. Translation: CASSHLMEGHEQYF.

This clonotype was counted at least ten times. The rearrangement links TRBV7-2 to TRBJ1-5; D is unclear. This CDR3 has 16 residues. The V end lost 0 bases, the J end lost 3 bases, and 12 bases lay between the germline ends. Germline assignment: CDR1 SGHTA and CDR2 FQGNSA. Here the CDR3 reads CASSLASSGNNQPQHF. As DNA, the CDR3 is TGTGCCAGCAGCTTAGCATCGAGCGGGAACAATCAGCCCCAGCATTTT.

This clonotype came up many times. The rearrangement joins TRBV5-6 to TRBJ2-7; D gene uncertain. Germline-derived CDR1 and CDR2 are SGHDT and YYEEEE. Trimming took 0 bases from V and 3 from J, leaving 1 base between them. The CDR3 totals 11 residues. CDR3 sequence reads: CASSLDYEQYF. For the CDR3, the DNA is TGTGCCAGCAGCTTGGACTACGAGCAGTACTTC.

This clonotype has at least ten counts. V is TRBV10-3 and J is TRBJ2-7, with TRBD2 matching 8 bases. Germline lookup yields CDR1 ENHRY and CDR2 SYGVKD. The CDR3 is made up of 14 amino acids. V dropped 5 bases and J dropped 6; count of bases not matched to a gene: 9. CDR3 sequence reads: CAISSGTRSTEQYF. CDR3 sequence (DNA): TGTGCCATCAGTTCCGGGACTAGGAGTACCGAGCAGTACTTC.

Of note for this clonotype: Its ends do not fully match the called genes, so a read error is possible. CDR3 residues: CASSFVLVGGDF. CDR3 DNA: TGTGCCAGCAGTTTTGTCTTGGTGGGGGGGGATTTT. The chain carries TRBV12-3 or TRBV12-4 and TRBJ2-3, with TRBD2 matching 7 bases. This CDR3 has 12 amino acids.

This clonotype was recorded at least ten times. The gene calls are TRBV20-1 and TRBJ2-7, with 11 bases that match TRBD2. The germline V gene has CDR1 DFQATT and CDR2 SNEGSKA (reference sequence). There are 13 residues in the CDR3. The V gene end was trimmed by 6 bases and the J gene end by 6 bases; junction bases not matched to a gene: 7. The CDR3 protein is CSAPVLAGGEQYF. The CDR3 bases are TGCAGTGCCCCAGTCCTAGCGGGGGGCGAGCAGTACTTC.